These 14 T cell receptor beta chains share one sample of origin, sequenced in a study of Graves' ophthalmopathy and Graves' hyperthyroidism. RNA transcripts provided the template for amplifying TCR beta CDR3 regions. First-round RT-PCR used HTBI primers; second-round multiplex PCR followed. TCRdb re-called the multiplex PCR reads with MiXCR, one entry per CDR3 protein. The sample yields around 670,000 distinct CDR3 sequences, roughly 41% seen once. The material sequenced was peripheral blood. These receptors originate from an adult man with Graves' ophthalmopathy.

This clonotype was detected only a few times. The chain employs TRBV19 and TRBJ2-7; 9 nucleotides agree with TRBD1. Germline V gene sequence: CDR1 LNHDA, CDR2 SQIVND (reference sequence). The ends lost 4 bases at V and 4 bases at J; junction bases unmatched: 8. The CDR3 runs to 15 residues. CDR3 residues: CASSTLQGAGYEQYF. The DNA of the CDR3 is TGTGCCAGTAGTACCCTACAGGGGGCGGGGTACGAGCAGTACTTC.

This clonotype showed up just once. J is TRBJ1-2 and V is TRBV25-1; a possible D gene is TRBD1 (5 bases). In germline, CDR1 is MGHDK, CDR2 SYGVNS. V lost 5 bases and J lost 1, with 14 bases in between. The CDR3 is 15 residues long. The CDR3 region has the DNA TGTGCCAGCAGTCCCAGTGACAGTCTTAACTATGGCTACACCTTC. It specifies CASSPSDSLNYGYTF.

The chain carries TRBV7-2 and TRBJ1-1; 8 bases map to TRBD1. CDR3 length: 14 residues. V lost 5 bases, J lost 3 bases, and 5 bases stayed unmatched. From germline, CDR1 is SGHTA and CDR2 FQGNSA. The CDR3 nucleotides read TGTGCCAGCAGCCGACAGGGGATGGACACTGAAGCTTTCTTT. Its translation is CASSRQGMDTEAFF.

The chain joins TRBV20-1 to TRBJ1-2; D unresolved. V lost 4 bases, J lost 7 bases, and 16 bases lay in between. The germline V gene has CDR1 DFQATT and CDR2 SNEGSKA (reference sequence). The CDR3 runs to 13 residues. CDR3 protein: CSAISQPSGGYTF. DNA for the CDR3: TGCAGTGCTATTTCCCAGCCAAGTGGTGGCTACACCTTC.

About this clonotype itself: Given a much more abundant clone one base away, this may be a read error. The chain couples TRBV7-9 to TRBJ1-1; a possible D gene is TRBD1 (5 bases). CDR1 and CDR2 (germline): SEHNR, FQNEAQ (reference sequence). This CDR3 is built from 15 residues. V lost 4 bases and J 4 bases, leaving 16 bases between the germline ends. This CDR3 reads CASSSPTGLGTEAFF. In nucleotides, the CDR3 is TGTGCCAGCAGCTCACCAACAGGTCTGGGCACTGAAGCTTTCTTT.

The sample holds a few counts of this clonotype. This chain connects TRBV5-1 to TRBJ2-7; TRBD2 aligns across 10 bases. The trim removed 2 bases at V and 4 bases at J, leaving 6 bases unmatched. This CDR3 is built from 15 residues. Germline CDR1 reads SGHRS; CDR2 reads YFSETQ. CDR3 amino acids: CASSFKGSGRYEQYF. CDR3 sequence (DNA): TGCGCCAGCAGCTTCAAAGGTAGCGGGAGGTACGAGCAGTACTTC.

The genes are TRBV29-1 and TRBJ2-3; 10 bases agree with TRBD1. Trimming removed 3 bases from V and 8 bases from J; junction bases left unmatched: 5. The V gene's germline CDR1 is SQVTM and CDR2 ANQGSEA. The CDR3 sequence is 13 residues long. CDR3 protein: CSVEGTGESTQYF. CDR3 DNA: TGCAGCGTTGAGGGGACAGGGGAAAGTACGCAGTATTTT.

The V and J genes are TRBV18 and TRBJ2-7; 8 bases line up with TRBD1. Germline lookup yields CDR1 KGHSH and CDR2 LQKENI. The CDR3 is made up of 15 amino acids. V was clipped by 5 bases and J by 4 bases; unmatched bases: 10. CDR3 in DNA: TGTGCCAGCTCAACGCGTCCAGGACAGGGTTACGAGCAGTACTTC. Encoded protein: CASSTRPGQGYEQYF.

This chain links TRBV12-3 or TRBV12-4 with TRBJ1-4; D call uncertain. This CDR3 spans 14 amino acids. The V end lost 3 bases, the J end lost 8 bases, and 13 bases lay between the germline ends. In DNA, the CDR3 is TGTGCCAGCAGTTTCGGCCCTGTCGGGGAAAAACTGTTTTTT. It codes for CASSFGPVGEKLFF.

The chain couples TRBV4-3 to TRBJ2-7; tentatively, D is TRBD1 (5 bases). The germline gives CDR1 LGHNA, CDR2 YSLEER. V lost 4 bases, J lost 6 bases, and 10 bases lay in between. CDR3 length: 12 amino acids. The CDR3 nucleotides are TGCGCCAGCAGCCCTGGACATACCGAGCAGTACTTC. Encoded protein: CASSPGHTEQYF.

The chain combines TRBV25-1 with TRBJ1-1, with unresolved D. CDR3 length: 14 amino acids. V was clipped by 6 bases and J by 3 bases, with 14 bases between them. Germline V gives CDR1 MGHDK, CDR2 SYGVNS. The DNA for the CDR3 is TGTGCCAGCAGCTCGACTTGGGGATACACTGAAGCTTTCTTT. Translation gives CASSSTWGYTEAFF.

V usage is TRBV14 and J usage is TRBJ1-3; possible D gene TRBD1, 5 bases. Germline V gene sequence: CDR1 SGHDN, CDR2 FVKESK. V lost 0 bases to trimming and J lost 0 bases, with 12 bases between them. The CDR3 is 17 amino acids. The DNA of the CDR3 is TGTGCCAGCAGCCAAGACAGGGCCGTCGCCTCTGGAAACACCATATATTTT. This translates into CASSQDRAVASGNTIYF.

This clonotype has only a few counts. The chain has TRBV7-7 and TRBJ2-5; 12 bases fit TRBD2. Trimming cost V 5 bases and J 2 bases; bases outside gene matches: 9. CDR3 length equals 17 residues. CDR1 is SSHAT and CDR2 is FNYEAQ in the germline V gene (reference sequence). The chain's CDR3 is CASSLGGLAGLQETQYF. The CDR3, as DNA: TGTGCCAGCAGCCTGGGCGGACTAGCGGGACTTCAAGAGACCCAGTACTTC.

The chain employs TRBV7-2 and TRBJ2-7, with TRBD2 matching 13 bases. This CDR3 spans 14 amino acids. The germline V gene has CDR1 SGHTA and CDR2 FQGNSA. Trimming at V came to 8 bases and at J to 5 bases, leaving 6 bases not matched to a gene. The CDR3 DNA reads TGTGCCAGCCCCGGACTAGCGGGAGTTAACGAGCAGTACTTC. Translating it yields CASPGLAGVNEQYF.